The source of this T cell receptor (beta chain) is a study of graft-versus-host responses after intestinal transplantation. Whole-study context: Recipients underwent multivisceral, liver-intestinal, or isolated intestinal transplants. Induction with anti-thymocyte globulin, then tacrolimus and steroids for roughly three years, was given to all recipients. General study points: Peak circulating GvH clone levels tracked with early post-transplant HvG declines.

V lost 6 bases and J 1 base, leaving 12 bases between the germline ends. CDR3 length equals 14 residues. Germline V lookup: CDR1 LNHDA, CDR2 SQIVND (reference sequence). Sequencing used immunoSEQ multiplex PCR; TCRdb keeps in-frame clones, though not all of them. The sample contains about 25,000 clones, about four fifths of which appear only once. About this clone itself: The antigen is unknown.

The sample consisted of unstimulated CD8+ T cells sorted from spleen or lymph node cells, taken before transplant. The receptor was isolated from a human donor who was the organ donor for an intestinal transplant. The chain recombines TRBV19 with TRBJ1-2; D is uncertain. CDR3 in DNA: TGTGCCAGTAGACAAGAGATTGGTAACTATGGCTACACCTTC. As protein: CASRQEIGNYGYTF.